This TCR beta chain is drawn from a study of blood T cell repertoires in COVID-19. This table comes from immunoSEQ multiplex PCR, and its TCRdb copy is limited to in-frame clones, with some not included. The data contain over 200,000 clones, 81% of them singletons. Losses at the gene ends were 5 bases for V and 14 bases for J; bases not matched to a gene: 9. Looked up from germline, CDR1 is KGHSH and CDR2 is LQKENI. This CDR3 is built from 13 residues. Sequenced material: PBMCs or T cells enriched from blood (not recorded which). J is TRBJ2-1 and V is TRBV18; 10 nucleotides line up with TRBD2. The sequence came from a middle-aged man who had recovered from COVID-19. The CDR3 here is CASSSRSGRGEFF. The CDR3 DNA sequence: TGTGCCAGCTCATCCCGAAGCGGGAGGGGAGAGTTCTTC.